This T cell receptor (beta chain) was sequenced during a study of radiation and T cells in renal cell carcinoma. The study, taken as a whole, reports: From baseline, blood top tumor clonotypes peaked at 2 weeks post-radiation.

Between the trimmed V and J ends, which lost 0 bases and 9 bases, there was a span of 10 bases. CDR1 is SGHRS and CDR2 is YFSETQ in the germline V gene. CDR3 length: 13 amino acids. Concerning this clone itself: What it recognizes is unknown.

Time point: blood 4 weeks post-SBRT, at nephrectomy. Treatment of the sample: 15 Gy SBRT to primary tumor, nephrectomy 4 weeks later. Radiation-treated patients gave blood at baseline, week 2 and week 4. Generated by immunoSEQ multiplex PCR, the TCRdb table keeps only in-frame clones and is missing some. The sample contains 80,000 or so clones, about 88% of which appear only once. This specimen consisted of blood, obtained from a patient whose treatment included radiotherapy and nephrectomy. The V gene is TRBV5-1, the J gene TRBJ2-1, with a weak D call TRBD2 (6 bases). The receptor's source is a woman in her 70s with renal cell carcinoma. The CDR3 nucleotides are TGCGCCAGCAGCTTGGATTCTAGCGCTGAGCAGTTCTTC. This codes for CASSLDSSAEQFF.